Given below is one TCR beta chain in context. Its antigen remains unknown. The data originate from a study of cytomegalovirus exposure and HLA in healthy donors. Background on the study: There were some 81 million unique TCRs (from HLA-typed donors) in an early data release. Study observations and caveats: In the analysis, some V segments, TRBV6-2 and TRBV6-3 included, were excluded as indistinguishable. It was reported that the classifier diagnosed cytomegalovirus status with high specificity and sensitivity in both the original and validation cohorts.

The PCR employed 60 Vbeta primers together with 13 Jbeta primers. Clones were read by immunoSEQ multiplex PCR, and TCRdb kept only the in-frame ones, dropping some. The repertoire includes around 120,000 clones, 79% of them detected once, and 2.5% to 3.5% sits in the top ten. CDR1 is MNHEY and CDR2 is SVGAGI in the germline V gene. The CDR3 is 16 residues long. V lost 0 bases, J lost 6 bases, and 6 bases stayed unmatched. Sequenced: PBMCs. The TCR sequence derives from a woman aged 40 to 49 in good health and CMV-seronegative. The chain couples TRBV6-5 to TRBJ2-3; 10 nucleotides agree with TRBD2. In nucleotides, the CDR3 is TGTGCCAGCAGTTACTCGGTAGCGGGGGGTACGGATACGCAGTATTTT. It specifies CASSYSVAGGTDTQYF.